This entry lists 22 T cell receptor beta chains sequenced from one sample in a study of T cell responses to AZD1222 COVID-19 vaccine. The data were produced by immunoSEQ multiplex PCR, yet TCRdb's version contains in-frame clones alone and is incomplete. The sample records 160,000 or so clones, 90% being singletons. Here the sequenced sample was peripheral blood, taken 28 days after the second AZD1222 dose. Every receptor here comes from an adult who received the AZD1222 COVID-19 vaccine.

The J gene is TRBJ2-7, the V gene TRBV6-5; maybe TRBD2 (6 bases). The CDR3 sequence is 13 residues long. Germline V gene sequence: CDR1 MNHEY, CDR2 SVGAGI. The germline V and J ends were trimmed by 5 bases and 3 bases, with 11 bases remaining between them. The CDR3 here is CASSPGLHYEQYF. In nucleotides, the CDR3 is TGTGCCAGCAGTCCGGGACTCCACTACGAGCAGTACTTC.

This chain uses TRBV7-9 with TRBJ2-1, with D unresolved. Trimming shortened V by 0 bases and J by 6 bases, and 12 bases separated the two germline ends. Germline V gene data show CDR1 as SEHNR and CDR2 as FQNEAQ (reference sequence). The CDR3 consists of 15 residues. CDR3 amino acids: CASSLAGRVTNEQFF. Here the CDR3 DNA reads TGTGCCAGCAGCTTAGCAGGGCGCGTCACCAATGAGCAGTTCTTC.

The V and J genes are TRBV28 and TRBJ2-2; the D gene is possibly TRBD2 (6 bases). The CDR3 has 13 residues. V was shortened by 4 bases and J by 7 bases, with 10 bases between the two germline ends. Germline V gives CDR1 MDHEN, CDR2 SYDVKM. In DNA form, the CDR3 reads TGTGCCAGCAGTTCCGGGGGTCGCGGGGAGCTGTTTTTT. Its protein product is CASSSGGRGELFF.

The chain couples TRBV2 to TRBJ2-7; D perhaps matches TRBD2 (5 bases). Germline CDR1 reads SNHLY; CDR2 reads FYNNEI. The CDR3 sequence is 11 residues long. CDR3 region: CAQGGNYEQYF. In DNA form, the CDR3 reads TGTGCACAAGGAGGAAACTACGAGCAGTACTTC.

J is TRBJ2-1 and V is TRBV4-2, with 11 bases matching TRBD2. J lost 0 bases, V lost 3 bases, and 10 bases had no gene match. The CDR3 runs to 19 residues. Looked up from germline, CDR1 is LGHNA and CDR2 is YNFKEQ. CDR3 nucleotides: TGTGCCAGCAGCCAGTCCGGGACTAGCGGATGGAGCTCCTACAATGAGCAGTTCTTC. Translation: CASSQSGTSGWSSYNEQFF.

The V gene is TRBV6-1, the J gene TRBJ2-7; no clear D. The CDR3 length is 14 residues. The V gene lost 2 bases and the J gene lost 1 base, with 9 bases spanning the gap. CDR1 is MNHNS and CDR2 is SASEGT in the germline V gene. The CDR3 sequence: CASSEWPRSYEQYF. CDR3 nucleotide sequence: TGTGCCAGCAGTGAATGGCCCCGATCCTACGAGCAGTACTTC.

V is TRBV11-2 and J is TRBJ1-2; tentative D call: TRBD1 (5 bases). Trimming pared 1 base from V and 5 bases from J, leaving 20 bases between. Germline-derived CDR1 and CDR2 are SGHAT and FQNNGV. There are 17 residues in the CDR3. The CDR3 loop reads CASSLGARVLSTYGYTF. DNA of the CDR3: TGTGCCAGCAGCTTAGGGGCCAGGGTCTTATCAACGTATGGCTACACCTTC.

This sequence joins TRBV3-1 (or the pseudogene TRBV3-2) and TRBJ2-7; TRBD2 matches at 13 bases. This CDR3 is built from 17 residues. In germline, CDR1 is LGHDT, CDR2 YNNKEL (reference sequence). J gave up 4 bases and V 4 bases, and 10 bases lay outside the gene matches. The DNA of the CDR3 is TGTGCCAGCAGCCGGGATACTAGCGGGAGGGCCTGGTACGAGCAGTACTTC. It encodes CASSRDTSGRAWYEQYF.

The chain couples TRBV13 to TRBJ2-5; 10 bases line up with TRBD2. Germline CDR1 is PRHDT and CDR2 is FYEKMQ (reference sequence). The length of the CDR3 is 16 residues. The V gene end was trimmed by 5 bases and the J gene end by 1 base; junction bases not matched to a gene: 7. In DNA form, the CDR3 reads TGTGCCAGCAGCCTCGGACTAGCGGACCTCCAAGAGACCCAGTACTTC. Its protein is CASSLGLADLQETQYF. Looking up the rest from reference TRBV13 and TRBJ2-5 gives the full variable domain: AAGVIQSPRHLIKEKRETATLKCYPIPRHDTVYWYQQGPGQDPQFLISFYEKMQSDKGSIPDRFSAQQFSDYHSELNMSSLELGDSALYFCASSLGLADLQETQYFGPGTRLLVL.

A single count supports this clone. The V call is TRBV11-1, the J call TRBJ2-7, with D unclear. The germline CDR1 and CDR2 sequences are SGHAT and FQDESV (reference sequence). The CDR3 covers 14 residues. Trimming cost V 7 bases and J 0 bases, with 13 bases left between them. The CDR3 spells CASTLTRSSYEQYF. The CDR3 bases are TGTGCCAGCACCCTTACAAGGAGCTCCTACGAGCAGTACTTC.

This clone has more than one count but fewer than ten. This chain links TRBV10-3 with TRBJ1-5; D call uncertain. V was pared by 5 bases and J by 9 bases, with 14 bases between. The CDR3 consists of 13 residues. Germline assignment: CDR1 ENHRY and CDR2 SYGVKD. The CDR3 DNA reads TGTGCCATCAGTCCCAGCGGTCAGTCGCCCCAGCATTTT. Protein: CAISPSGQSPQHF.

The chain has TRBV10-3 and TRBJ1-1; D not certain. The germline V and J ends were trimmed by 8 bases and 7 bases, with 14 bases remaining between them. The CDR3 has 12 amino acids. Germline CDR1 is ENHRY and CDR2 is SYGVKD. CDR3 sequence (DNA): TGTGCCATCGCAGGTCCTTTAAGTGAAGCTTTCTTT. Amino acids: CAIAGPLSEAFF.

This clone has a handful of counts. This chain links TRBV10-3 with TRBJ2-1; TRBD2 matches 9 bases. V was pared by 3 bases and J by 5 bases, with 14 bases of the junction left unmatched. This CDR3 region has 18 residues. Germline V gene data show CDR1 as ENHRY and CDR2 as SYGVKD. CDR3 in amino acids: CAISEEPSGAPRDNEQFF. CDR3 bases: TGTGCCATCAGTGAAGAGCCTAGCGGGGCCCCACGGGACAATGAGCAGTTCTTC.

The V call is TRBV12-3 or TRBV12-4, the J call TRBJ2-7, with D hard to call. The CDR3 loop spans 12 amino acids. V was clipped by 3 bases and J by 6 bases, with 9 bases between them. The CDR3 region is CASSFALSEQYF. The CDR3, as DNA: TGTGCCAGCAGTTTCGCACTTAGCGAGCAGTACTTC.

This clone was picked up one time. V gene TRBV12-3 or TRBV12-4 combines with J gene TRBJ1-5; weak D call: TRBD1 (6 bases). The germline V and J ends were trimmed by 6 bases and 3 bases, with 9 bases remaining between them. The CDR3 consists of 13 residues. The CDR3 here is CASSQGPNQPQHF. In nucleotides, the CDR3 is TGTGCCAGCAGCCAGGGGCCCAATCAGCCCCAGCATTTT.

The rearrangement joins TRBV7-3 to TRBJ2-7, with TRBD1 matching 7 bases. V shed 6 bases, J shed 3 bases, and the junction held 11 bases outside the gene matches. The CDR3 length is 15 residues. The germline V gene encodes CDR1 SGHTA and CDR2 FQGTGA. Here the CDR3 DNA reads TGTGCCAGCAGTTCGAGAGGGGGCCCCAACTACGAGCAGTACTTC. This codes for CASSSRGGPNYEQYF.

The chain links TRBV7-8 to TRBJ1-6; D possibly corresponds to TRBD1 (5 bases). The CDR3 runs to 15 residues. The V end was cut by 6 bases, the J end by 6 bases, with 15 bases between. Germline V gene data show CDR1 as SGHVS and CDR2 as FQNEAQ. CDR3 sequence: CASSPNGHTNSPLHF. In DNA form, the CDR3 reads TGTGCCAGCAGTCCAAACGGACATACTAATTCACCCCTCCACTTT.

The chain has TRBV15 and TRBJ2-4; D is ambiguous. This CDR3 contains 16 residues. Germline loops: CDR1 LNHNV, CDR2 YYDKDF (reference sequence). V was cut by 0 bases and J by 0 bases, with 9 bases left in between. CDR3 residues: CATSRETSLAKNIQYF. The DNA for the CDR3 is TGTGCCACCAGCAGAGAGACTTCTCTAGCCAAAAACATTCAGTACTTC.

A single count supports this clone. V gene TRBV28 combines with J gene TRBJ2-3; tentative D call: TRBD2 (6 bases). Trimming took off 8 bases at V and 0 bases at J, with 15 bases between the two ends. CDR1 and CDR2 (germline): MDHEN, SYDVKM. The CDR3 totals 15 residues. This CDR3 is CASRWRGTSTDTQYF. The CDR3 DNA reads TGTGCCAGCCGCTGGCGGGGAACTAGCACAGATACGCAGTATTTT. Full variable domain (rest looked up from reference TRBV28 and TRBJ2-3): DVKVTQSSRYLVKRTGEKVFLECVQDMDHENMFWYRQDPGLGLRLIYFSYDVKMKEKGDIPEGYSVSREKKERFSLILESASTNQTSMYLCASRWRGTSTDTQYFGPGTRLTVL.

The chain joins TRBV18 to TRBJ2-2; perhaps TRBD2 as D (6 bases). The CDR3 has 15 amino acids. V gave up 3 bases and J gave up 4 bases, with 12 bases separating them. Per the germline V gene, CDR1 is KGHSH and CDR2 is LQKENI. The DNA of the CDR3 is TGTGCCAGCTCACCTCCGACAGCGGGCACCGGGGAGCTGTTTTTT. Its protein is CASSPPTAGTGELFF.

The chain uses TRBV15 and TRBJ2-1; 10 nucleotides agree with TRBD2. V shed 6 bases, J shed 9 bases, and the junction held 11 bases outside the gene matches. The CDR3 totals 15 residues. Per germline, CDR1 LNHNV and CDR2 YYDKDF (reference sequence). This chain's CDR3 is CATSTASGGQGEQFF. CDR3 in DNA: TGTGCCACCAGTACTGCTAGCGGGGGTCAGGGTGAGCAGTTCTTC.

V usage is TRBV3-1 (or the pseudogene TRBV3-2) and J usage is TRBJ1-2; TRBD1 is a possible D gene (6 bases). The germline V gene encodes CDR1 LGHDT and CDR2 YNNKEL (reference sequence). The CDR3 covers 16 residues. Trimming pared 4 bases from V and 4 bases from J, leaving 19 bases between. The CDR3 sequence: CASSRNQRGGSYGYTF. For the CDR3, the DNA is TGTGCCAGCAGCCGCAATCAGCGCGGGGGCTCCTATGGCTACACCTTC.